The source of this T cell receptor beta chain is a study of shared clonotypes between healthy human individuals. Repertoires were generated with immunoSEQ multiplex PCR, while TCRdb's copy carries only in-frame clones and drops some. In the table there are 450,000 to 500,000 clones, 81% of which are singletons. Donors included only healthy HIV-negative adults lacking recent acute infections or vaccinations. Trimming took off 1 base at V and 5 bases at J, with 20 bases between the two ends. CDR1 and CDR2 from the germline V gene are SQVTM and ANQGSEA. This CDR3 spans 16 amino acids. The specimen was PBMCs. The J gene is TRBJ2-5, the V gene TRBV29-1; no clear D gene. This TCR was sampled from a middle-aged woman in good health. Some clones in this sample may be carry-over from other donors' samples. The CDR3 loop reads CSVEARPVGSRETQYF. The CDR3 DNA sequence: TGCAGCGTTGAAGCTAGGCCTGTGGGGTCCCGGGAGACCCAGTACTTC.